Listed here are 20 T cell receptor beta chains from one sample, sequenced in a study of HIV-infected patients and healthy controls. Using its own MiXCR run on the 5' RACE reads, TCRdb lists one record per CDR3 protein. The sample lists 50,000 to 80,000 distinct CDR3 sequences; 15% to 20% were seen once. Specimen: CD4+ T cells from blood. The receptors shown here come from a human donor in good health.

This clonotype was recorded a few times. This rearrangement joins TRBV13 to TRBJ1-6; 7 positions match TRBD1. From germline, CDR1 is PRHDT and CDR2 FYEKMQ (reference sequence). The CDR3 is 14 amino acids. The V gene end was trimmed by 6 bases and the J gene end by 14 bases; junction bases not matched to a gene: 13. CDR3 amino acids: CASRRQGGGESLHF. Written as DNA, the CDR3 is TGTGCCAGCAGACGACAGGGAGGGGGGGAATCCCTCCACTTT.

This rearrangement joins TRBV5-1 to TRBJ1-4; D remains unclear. The V end lost 0 bases, the J end lost 5 bases, and 11 bases lay between the germline ends. Germline V gene data show CDR1 as SGHRS and CDR2 as YFSETQ. This CDR3 contains 15 residues. The CDR3 bases are TGCGCCAGCAGCTTGGAGGGCAGCAAGAATGAAAAACTGTTTTTT. Its translation: CASSLEGSKNEKLFF. Full variable domain (rest looked up from reference TRBV5-1 and TRBJ1-4): KAGVTQTPRYLIKTRGQQVTLSCSPISGHRSVSWYQQTPGQGLQFLFEYFSETQRNKGNFPGRFSGRQFSNSRSEMNVSTLELGDSALYLCASSLEGSKNEKLFFGSGTQLSVL.

This clonotype was seen ten or more times. The CDR3 DNA reads as TGCAGTGCTAGAGATAGCAGACAGCGGCAGTATTTT. This sequence encodes CSARDSRQRQYF. The V gene is TRBV20-1, the J gene TRBJ2-3; possible D gene TRBD1, 5 bases. The germline CDR1 and CDR2 sequences are DFQATT and SNEGSKA (reference sequence). The CDR3 length is 12 residues. Between the trimmed V and J ends, which lost 0 bases and 11 bases, there was a span of 12 bases.

This clonotype was observed many times. The chain has TRBV3-1 and TRBJ1-5, with D possibly TRBD1 on 6 matching bases. Trimming stripped 0 bases from V and 4 bases from J, with 10 bases between. Germline-derived CDR1 and CDR2 are LGHDT and YNNKEL (reference sequence). The CDR3 covers 15 residues. The CDR3 protein is CASSQDWTVNQPQHF. The CDR3 region has the DNA TGTGCCAGCAGCCAAGACTGGACAGTAAATCAGCCCCAGCATTTT.

This clonotype occurred many times. This chain joins TRBV2 and TRBJ2-5; the match to TRBD2 covers 10 bases. The V gene end was trimmed by 9 bases and the J gene end by 2 bases; junction bases not matched to a gene: 6. The germline gives CDR1 SNHLY, CDR2 FYNNEI. The CDR3 has 14 amino acids. For the CDR3, the DNA is TGTGCCAGTAAGAGCGGGAGGGGGCAAGAGACCCAGTACTTC. Translation: CASKSGRGQETQYF.

J is TRBJ1-1 and V is TRBV11-1, with D hard to call. Germline V gene sequence: CDR1 SGHAT, CDR2 FQDESV (reference sequence). Trimming shortened V by 5 bases and J by 11 bases, and 21 bases separated the two germline ends. This CDR3 spans 14 amino acids. This chain's CDR3 is CASSPDGVLSAAFF. CDR3 sequence (DNA): TGTGCCAGCAGCCCAGACGGGGTCCTCTCGGCGGCTTTCTTT.

This clonotype was seen many times. J is TRBJ1-4 and V is TRBV11-2, with D perhaps matching TRBD1 (5 bases). CDR3 size: 13 residues. V lost 5 bases and J 7 bases, leaving 11 bases between the germline ends. The V gene's germline CDR1 is SGHAT and CDR2 FQNNGV. CDR3 amino acids: CASSHNGGEKLFF. In DNA form, the CDR3 reads TGTGCCAGCAGCCATAACGGGGGTGAAAAACTGTTTTTT.

The J gene is TRBJ2-7, the V gene TRBV29-1, with 13 bases identical to TRBD2. The CDR3 runs 16 residues. Germline V CDR1 and CDR2: SQVTM, ANQGSEA. The J segment lost 3 bases and the V segment lost 7 bases, leaving 12 bases of the junction unmatched. CDR3 sequence (DNA): TGCAGCGCTCGGACTAGCGGGAGAGGGGGGGTCTACGAGCAGTACTTC. Its translation is CSARTSGRGGVYEQYF.

The gene calls are TRBV29-1 and TRBJ2-7, with a tentative D call TRBD1 (5 bases). CDR3 length: 13 amino acids. V dropped 4 bases and J dropped 5 bases, with 15 bases sitting between them. Germline loops: CDR1 SQVTM, CDR2 ANQGSEA. The CDR3 here is CSVVGQGGDEQYF. The CDR3 DNA reads TGCAGCGTTGTGGGGCAGGGTGGCGACGAGCAGTACTTC.

This clonotype was detected only a few times. A junction boundary mismatches the germline segment, possibly from a read error. The genes are TRBV7-7 and TRBJ2-3, with TRBD2 matching over 12 bases. The CDR3 covers 15 residues. CDR1 is SSHAT, CDR2 FNYEAQ, per germline (reference sequence). The CDR3, as DNA: TGTGCTAGCAGCTCTGGACTAGCGGGAATCGATACGCAGTATTTT. Its translation: CASSSGLAGIDTQYF.

This clonotype was detected ten times or more. J is TRBJ2-4 and V is TRBV7-8; a possible D gene is TRBD2 (6 bases). There are 18 residues in the CDR3. The germline gives CDR1 SGHVS, CDR2 FQNEAQ. Trimming took 4 bases from V and 1 from J, leaving 20 bases between them. The chain's CDR3 is CASSSTSVSGVAKNIQYF. In DNA form, the CDR3 reads TGTGCCAGCAGCTCCACGAGCGTTAGCGGAGTGGCCAAAAACATTCAGTACTTC.

A word on this clonotype: One end of the junction varies from germline; a read error may be responsible. The genes are TRBV20-1 and TRBJ2-1; D gene ambiguous. CDR1 is DFQATT, CDR2 SNEGSKA, per germline (reference sequence). CDR3 length: 12 residues. In nucleotides, the CDR3 is TGCAGTGCAGAAGCACCGTACAATAAGCAGTTCTTC. Its protein is CSAEAPYNKQFF.

This clonotype was observed a handful of times. This CDR3 reads CASRDDPNSYNEQFF. The CDR3 nucleotides are TGCGCCAGCAGGGACGACCCGAACTCCTACAATGAGCAGTTCTTC. This chain uses TRBV5-1 with TRBJ2-1; D gene unclear. Per germline, CDR1 SGHRS and CDR2 YFSETQ. The CDR3 has 15 amino acids. V was shortened by 5 bases and J by 0 bases, with 12 bases between the two germline ends.

This clonotype occurred many times. The gene calls are TRBV19 and TRBJ1-1; the D gene is possibly TRBD1 (5 bases). Germline V lookup: CDR1 LNHDA, CDR2 SQIVND (reference sequence). V was shortened by 5 bases and J by 6 bases, with 19 bases between the two germline ends. CDR3 length equals 15 residues. The DNA for the CDR3 is TGTGCCAGTAGTCCCGATTGGGGGGGAGGACCTGAAGCTTTCTTT. Encoded protein: CASSPDWGGGPEAFF.

This clonotype has a handful of counts. The chain links TRBV20-1 to TRBJ1-6, with 9 nucleotides matching TRBD1. V was pared by 6 bases and J by 4 bases, with 4 bases of the junction left unmatched. This CDR3 region has 14 residues. From germline, CDR1 is DFQATT and CDR2 SNEGSKA (reference sequence). CDR3 residues: CSAPDRGYNSPLHF. Here the CDR3 DNA reads TGCAGTGCACCGGACAGGGGATATAATTCACCCCTCCACTTT.

This clonotype was detected many times. The CDR3 nucleotides are TGTGCCACCAAGCGAAGTCCCTCGGTTAAAGACAATGAGCAGTTCTTC. Its translation: CATKRSPSVKDNEQFF. The rearrangement links TRBV27 to TRBJ2-1; D ambiguous. CDR3 size: 16 residues. V was shortened by 10 bases and J by 5 bases, with 24 bases between the two germline ends. Germline CDR1 MNHEY, CDR2 SMNVEV (reference sequence).

This clonotype came up a few times. The rearrangement uses TRBV30 and TRBJ1-2; 7 bases match TRBD1. V gave up 2 bases and J gave up 4 bases; unmatched junction bases: 10. This CDR3 region has 15 residues. The germline V gene encodes CDR1 GTSNPN and CDR2 SVGIG (reference sequence). The CDR3 reads CAWSSPTGTVYGYTF. For the CDR3, the DNA is TGTGCCTGGAGTTCCCCCACCGGGACAGTCTATGGCTACACCTTC.

This clonotype turned up a few times. The rearrangement uses TRBV6-6 and TRBJ2-5; D might be TRBD2 (7 bases). V lost 2 bases and J 2 bases, leaving 24 bases between the germline ends. This CDR3 region has 19 residues. Germline-derived CDR1 and CDR2 are MNHNY and SVGAGI (reference sequence). The CDR3 protein is CASSYGSGGAGTAQETQYF. CDR3 bases: TGTGCCAGCAGTTACGGCTCTGGGGGGGCGGGAACAGCTCAAGAGACCCAGTACTTC.

This clonotype was seen more than once but under ten times. The chain links TRBV6-5 to TRBJ2-7, with D unclear. Germline CDR1 MNHEY, CDR2 SVGAGI. This CDR3 contains 12 residues. V lost 9 bases and J 2 bases, leaving 11 bases between the germline ends. For the CDR3, the DNA is TGTGCCAGTTATCAACGGCCCTACGAGCAGTACTTC. Its protein product is CASYQRPYEQYF.

This clonotype has just a few counts. This rearrangement joins TRBV19 to TRBJ2-3; 12 bases map to TRBD2. The V gene end was trimmed by 3 bases and the J gene end by 7 bases; junction bases not matched to a gene: 14. CDR3 length equals 18 residues. Germline CDR1 reads LNHDA; CDR2 reads SQIVND (reference sequence). This CDR3 reads CASSILPGLAGNGNTQYF. The CDR3 DNA reads TGTGCCAGTAGTATTCTTCCGGGACTAGCGGGTAACGGGAATACGCAGTATTTT.